This T cell receptor beta chain was identified in a study of T-cell reconstitution after alpha-beta-depleted transplantation in children. This clonotype was observed many times. Its antigen is currently unknown. Library preparation (for TCRbeta) was performed with unique molecular identifiers. TCRdb re-called the PCR reads through MiXCR, storing one row per CDR3 protein. The sample has over 120,000 distinct CDR3 sequences; about 9% are singletons. Trimming stripped 6 bases from V and 1 base from J, with 15 bases between. CDR1 and CDR2 (germline): SQVTM, ANQGSEA. This CDR3 comprises 14 residues. Findings and limits, study-wide: T-cell counts and diversity at one year post-transplant came mainly from newly produced T cells. Diversity of TCRbeta at day 60 was high in some patients, arising from surviving recipient T cells and thymic progenitors. By about two months after transplant, alpha-beta T cells reportedly arose from several hundred graft clones that had expanded.

The input for sequencing was PBMCs, mostly from graft donor cells, taken 180 days after TCRalphabeta/CD19-depleted stem cell transplant. The TCR comes from a female patient aged 2-15 years who had a stem cell transplant for congenital amegakaryocytic thrombocytopenia, so the T cells may come from the graft donor. V is TRBV29-1 and J is TRBJ1-1; TRBD1 might be the D (6 bases). In DNA form, the CDR3 reads TGCAGCGTCTCTACACAGGGACGGAACACTGAAGCTTTCTTT. Amino acid sequence: CSVSTQGRNTEAFF. Using reference TRBV29-1 and TRBJ1-1 for the parts outside the CDR3, the full variable domain is SAVISQKPSRDICQRGTSLTIQCQVDSQVTMMFWYRQQPGQSLTLIATANQGSEATYESGFVIDKFPISRPNLTFSTLTVSNMSPEDSSIYLCSVSTQGRNTEAFFGQGTRLTVV.